The rows below give T cell receptor beta chains drawn from one sample of a study of blood T cell repertoires in COVID-19. Data came from immunoSEQ multiplex PCR; TCRdb stores just in-frame clones and leaves some out. The sample records around 230,000 clones, more than 85% being singletons. The source material was peripheral blood. These TCRs come from a man aged 40-55 years with acute or convalescent COVID-19. CDR3s include the opening cysteine and the closing phenylalanine or tryptophan. D genes are given only for firm matches. Only some rows state a clone size, as once, few, many or a class for expanded clones.

clone_size: once
j_call: TRBJ2-5
v_call: TRBV30
d_call: TRBD2
cdr3_nt: TGTGCCTGGAGTGCTGGACTAGCCGAGACCCAGTACTTC
cdr3_aa: CAWSAGLAETQYF

clone_size: NA
j_call: TRBJ2-3
v_call: TRBV7-8
d_call: TRBD2
cdr3_nt: TGTGCCAGCACTTTTAGCGGGGGCTCCACAGATACGCAGTATTTT
cdr3_aa: CASTFSGGSTDTQYF

clone_size: NA
j_call: TRBJ2-3
v_call: TRBV7-9
d_call: TRBD1
cdr3_nt: TGTGCCAGCAGCTTGACTACAGGGGGCACAGATACGCAGTATTTT
cdr3_aa: CASSLTTGGTDTQYF

clone_size: NA
j_call: TRBJ2-5
v_call: TRBV6-5
d_call: TRBD1
cdr3_nt: TGTGCCAGCAGGCCATTGAAGGGCAGGGGGGAGACCCAGTACTTC
cdr3_aa: CASRPLKGRGETQYF

clone_size: NA
j_call: TRBJ2-5
v_call: TRBV5-8
d_call: NA
cdr3_nt: TGTGCCACCACGCAGTACCAAGAGACCCAGTACTTC
cdr3_aa: CATTQYQETQYF

clone_size: NA
j_call: TRBJ2-1
v_call: TRBV24-1
d_call: NA
cdr3_nt: TGTGCCACCAGTGAACTGAATGAGCAGTTCTTC
cdr3_aa: CATSELNEQFF

clone_size: NA
j_call: TRBJ2-6
v_call: TRBV30
d_call: TRBD1
cdr3_nt: TGTGCCTGGACCACAGGGGCAGCTGGGGCCAACGTCCTGACTTTC
cdr3_aa: CAWTTGAAGANVLTF

clone_size: NA
j_call: TRBJ1-2
v_call: TRBV2
d_call: NA
cdr3_nt: TGTGCCAGCAGTGAAGTAGGGGGCTATGGCTACACCTTC
cdr3_aa: CASSEVGGYGYTF

clone_size: once
j_call: TRBJ1-5
v_call: TRBV28
d_call: NA
cdr3_nt: TGTGCCAGCAGTTTCGCAGGATATAGCAATCAGCCCCAGCATTTT
cdr3_aa: CASSFAGYSNQPQHF

clone_size: once
j_call: TRBJ2-3
v_call: TRBV2
d_call: NA
cdr3_nt: TGTGCCAGCAGTTCGCCCGGGACTCTATTCAGTTTT
cdr3_aa: CASSSPGTLFSF

clone_size: NA
j_call: TRBJ2-2
v_call: TRBV9
d_call: NA
cdr3_nt: TGTGCCAGCAGCCCTCTGGACAGCTACACCGGGGAGCTGTTTTTT
cdr3_aa: CASSPLDSYTGELFF

clone_size: NA
j_call: TRBJ1-1
v_call: TRBV27
d_call: TRBD1
cdr3_nt: TGTGCCAGCAGGTACGGACAGGGGAGGAACACTGAAGCTTTCTTT
cdr3_aa: CASRYGQGRNTEAFF

clone_size: NA
j_call: TRBJ2-3
v_call: TRBV7-3
d_call: NA
cdr3_nt: TGTGCCAGCAGCTTGGGCTCCCTCACAGATACGCAGTATTTT
cdr3_aa: CASSLGSLTDTQYF

clone_size: NA
j_call: TRBJ1-1
v_call: TRBV7-9
d_call: NA
cdr3_nt: TGTGCCAGCAGCTTTTCTATGAACACTGAAGCTTTCTTT
cdr3_aa: CASSFSMNTEAFF

clone_size: NA
j_call: TRBJ1-1
v_call: TRBV10-1
d_call: NA
cdr3_nt: TGCGCCAGCCGGACGGACACCCACTATCCGAACACTGAAGCTTTCTTT
cdr3_aa: CASRTDTHYPNTEAFF

clone_size: NA
j_call: TRBJ2-1
v_call: TRBV28
d_call: TRBD1
cdr3_nt: TGTGCCAGCAGTCCCCAAACCCCGGGACAGAAGTTCTTC
cdr3_aa: CASSPQTPGQKFF

clone_size: once
j_call: TRBJ2-3
v_call: TRBV6-2/TRBV6-3
d_call: NA
cdr3_nt: TGTGCCAGCAGTTACGAGAGGCTAGCGAGTGATACGCAGTATTTT
cdr3_aa: CASSYERLASDTQYF

clone_size: NA
j_call: TRBJ2-3
v_call: TRBV11-2
d_call: TRBD2
cdr3_nt: TGTGCCAGCAGCTTAGTGGGGGGGAGCCAAAGCACAGATACGCAGTATTTT
cdr3_aa: CASSLVGGSQSTDTQYF

clone_size: few
j_call: TRBJ1-1
v_call: TRBV7-9
d_call: NA
cdr3_nt: TGTGCCAGCAGCCCCAATTTCGGGGAAGACACTGAAGCTTTCTTT
cdr3_aa: CASSPNFGEDTEAFF

clone_size: NA
j_call: TRBJ2-1
v_call: TRBV18
d_call: NA
cdr3_nt: TGTGCCAGCTCACGGGAAATCCAGGGGGGCCACAATGAGCAGTTCTTC
cdr3_aa: CASSREIQGGHNEQFF

clone_size: NA
j_call: TRBJ1-1
v_call: TRBV19
d_call: NA
cdr3_nt: TGTGCCAGTAGTATGGGGGAAGGAGGGGAAGCTTTCTTT
cdr3_aa: CASSMGEGGEAFF

clone_size: NA
j_call: TRBJ1-3
v_call: TRBV2
d_call: TRBD1
cdr3_nt: TGTGCCAGCAGTACTAACCGACAGGGGCTAGGAAACACCATATATTTT
cdr3_aa: CASSTNRQGLGNTIYF

clone_size: NA
j_call: TRBJ1-1
v_call: TRBV30
d_call: NA
cdr3_nt: TGTGCCTGGACCCCCGTGGCAGGGATGAACACTGAAGCTTTCTTT
cdr3_aa: CAWTPVAGMNTEAFF

clone_size: NA
j_call: TRBJ1-4
v_call: TRBV4-2
d_call: NA
cdr3_nt: TGTGCCAGCAGCCAACAGACAACTAATGAAAAACTGTTTTTT
cdr3_aa: CASSQQTTNEKLFF

clone_size: NA
j_call: TRBJ2-7
v_call: TRBV5-1
d_call: NA
cdr3_nt: TGCGCCAGCAGCTCCCAGGTCGCGACCTACGAGCAGTACTTC
cdr3_aa: CASSSQVATYEQYF

clone_size: NA
j_call: TRBJ2-3
v_call: TRBV3-1/TRBV3-2
d_call: TRBD2
cdr3_nt: TGTGCCAGCAGCACCGGACTAGCGGGAGCTCCGGGCACAGATACGCAGTATTTT
cdr3_aa: CASSTGLAGAPGTDTQYF

clone_size: NA
j_call: TRBJ2-1
v_call: TRBV7-9
d_call: NA
cdr3_nt: TGTGCCAGCAGCCAGGGGCTGAGGATTTCCTACAATGAGCAGTTCTTC
cdr3_aa: CASSQGLRISYNEQFF

clone_size: NA
j_call: TRBJ2-7
v_call: TRBV30
d_call: TRBD1
cdr3_nt: TGTGCCTGGGGACAGGGGGCTTCCGTGTACGAGCAGTACTTC
cdr3_aa: CAWGQGASVYEQYF

clone_size: NA
j_call: TRBJ1-6
v_call: TRBV28
d_call: NA
cdr3_nt: TGTGCCAGCAGTTTCGTTCGGAATTCACCCCTCCACTTT
cdr3_aa: CASSFVRNSPLHF

clone_size: NA
j_call: TRBJ2-1
v_call: TRBV19
d_call: TRBD2
cdr3_nt: TGTGCCAGTAGAGGGGTAACTAGCGGGAGAGATGAGCAGTTCTTC
cdr3_aa: CASRGVTSGRDEQFF

clone_size: once
j_call: TRBJ2-7
v_call: TRBV4-1
d_call: NA
cdr3_nt: TGCGCCAGCAGCCAGAGGTCCCCCTACGAGCAGTACTTC
cdr3_aa: CASSQRSPYEQYF

clone_size: NA
j_call: TRBJ2-1
v_call: TRBV2
d_call: NA
cdr3_nt: TGTGCCAGCACGGGGGACAGTTACTACAATGAGCAGTTCTTC
cdr3_aa: CASTGDSYYNEQFF

clone_size: NA
j_call: TRBJ2-5
v_call: TRBV19
d_call: NA
cdr3_nt: TGTGCCAGTAGTATGGGGCCCAGCGCACAGACCCAGTACTTC
cdr3_aa: CASSMGPSAQTQYF

clone_size: NA
j_call: TRBJ2-1
v_call: TRBV11-1
d_call: NA
cdr3_nt: TGTGCCAGCAGCTTACAGGATGAGCAGTTCTTC
cdr3_aa: CASSLQDEQFF

clone_size: NA
j_call: TRBJ1-2
v_call: TRBV20-1
d_call: NA
cdr3_nt: TGCGGGGCCCTATATGGCTACACCTTC
cdr3_aa: CGALYGYTF

clone_size: few
j_call: TRBJ1-3
v_call: TRBV3-1/TRBV3-2
d_call: TRBD1
cdr3_nt: TGTGCCAGCAGCCAAGAGACAGGGAGAGGAAACACCATATATTTT
cdr3_aa: CASSQETGRGNTIYF

clone_size: once
j_call: TRBJ2-5
v_call: TRBV7-2
d_call: TRBD2
cdr3_nt: TGTGCCAGCAGCTTCGTGGCGGGAGGGCCCGGTTTAGAGACCCAGTACTTC
cdr3_aa: CASSFVAGGPGLETQYF

clone_size: once
j_call: TRBJ2-1
v_call: TRBV5-1
d_call: TRBD1
cdr3_nt: TGCGCCAGCAGACCCGGGACAGCTTACAATGAGCAGTTCTTC
cdr3_aa: CASRPGTAYNEQFF

clone_size: few
j_call: TRBJ2-5
v_call: TRBV19
d_call: NA
cdr3_nt: TGTGCCAGTAGCACCGTACTTCCGGGACAAGAGACCCAGTACTTC
cdr3_aa: CASSTVLPGQETQYF

clone_size: NA
j_call: TRBJ2-2
v_call: TRBV6-5
d_call: NA
cdr3_nt: TGTGCCAGCAGTTACGGGCGCGGGGAGCTGTTTTTT
cdr3_aa: CASSYGRGELFF